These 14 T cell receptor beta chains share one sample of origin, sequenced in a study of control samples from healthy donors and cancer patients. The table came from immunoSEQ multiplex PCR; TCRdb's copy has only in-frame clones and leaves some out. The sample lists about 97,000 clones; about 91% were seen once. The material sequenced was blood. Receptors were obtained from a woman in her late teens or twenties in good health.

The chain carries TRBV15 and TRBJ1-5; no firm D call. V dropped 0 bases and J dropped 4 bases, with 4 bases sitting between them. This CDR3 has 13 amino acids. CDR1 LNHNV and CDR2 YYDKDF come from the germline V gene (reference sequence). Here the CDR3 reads CATSREGNQPQHF. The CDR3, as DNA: TGTGCCACCAGCAGAGAAGGGAATCAGCCCCAGCATTTT.

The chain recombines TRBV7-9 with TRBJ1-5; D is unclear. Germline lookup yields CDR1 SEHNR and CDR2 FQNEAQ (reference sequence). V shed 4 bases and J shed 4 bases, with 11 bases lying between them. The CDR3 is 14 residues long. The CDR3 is CASSYPGVNQPQHF. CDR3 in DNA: TGTGCCAGCAGCTACCCCGGGGTGAATCAGCCCCAGCATTTT.

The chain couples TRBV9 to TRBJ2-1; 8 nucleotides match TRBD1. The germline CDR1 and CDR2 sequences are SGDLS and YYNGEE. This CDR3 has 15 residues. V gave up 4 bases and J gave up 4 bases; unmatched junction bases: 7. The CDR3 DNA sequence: TGTGCCAGCAGCATAGGACAGGGCCCTTACAATGAGCAGTTCTTC. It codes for CASSIGQGPYNEQFF. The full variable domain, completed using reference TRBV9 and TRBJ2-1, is DSGVTQTPKHLITATGQRVTLRCSPRSGDLSVYWYQQSLDQGLQFLIQYYNGEERAKGNILERFSAQQFPDLHSELNLSSLELGDSALYFCASSIGQGPYNEQFFGPGTRLTVL.

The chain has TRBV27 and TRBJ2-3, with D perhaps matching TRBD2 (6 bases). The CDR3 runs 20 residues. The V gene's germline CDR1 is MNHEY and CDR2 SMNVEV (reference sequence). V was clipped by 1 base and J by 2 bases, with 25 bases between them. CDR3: CASSLFNIAGTNSDTDTQYF. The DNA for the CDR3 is TGTGCCAGCAGTTTATTTAATATTGCGGGGACGAACTCCGACACAGATACGCAGTATTTT.

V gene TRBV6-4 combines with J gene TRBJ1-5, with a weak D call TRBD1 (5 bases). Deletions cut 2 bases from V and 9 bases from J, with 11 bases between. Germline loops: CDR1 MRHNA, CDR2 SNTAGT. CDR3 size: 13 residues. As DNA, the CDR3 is TGTGCCAGCAGTGACGTTAGCCAGGGGCCCCAGCATTTT. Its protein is CASSDVSQGPQHF.

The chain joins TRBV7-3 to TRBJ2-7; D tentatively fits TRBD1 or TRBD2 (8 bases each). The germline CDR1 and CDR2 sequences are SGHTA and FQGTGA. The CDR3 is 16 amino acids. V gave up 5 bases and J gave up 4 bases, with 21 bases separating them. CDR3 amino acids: CASSLDRAGLGYEQYF. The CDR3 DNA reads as TGTGCCAGCAGCCTGGACAGGGCGGGACTAGGGTACGAGCAGTACTTC.

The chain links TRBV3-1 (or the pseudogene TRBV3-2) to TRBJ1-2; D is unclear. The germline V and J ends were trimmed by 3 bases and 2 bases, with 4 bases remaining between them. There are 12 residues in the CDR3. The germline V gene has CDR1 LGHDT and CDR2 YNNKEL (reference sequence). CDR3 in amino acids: CASSHLNYGYTF. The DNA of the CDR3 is TGTGCCAGCAGCCACCTAAACTATGGCTACACCTTC.

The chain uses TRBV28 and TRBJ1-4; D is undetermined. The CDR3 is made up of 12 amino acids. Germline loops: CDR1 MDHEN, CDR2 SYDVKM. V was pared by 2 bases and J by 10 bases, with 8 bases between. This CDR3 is CASSLDLGKLFF. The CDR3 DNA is TGTGCCAGCAGTTTAGATCTCGGAAAACTGTTTTTT. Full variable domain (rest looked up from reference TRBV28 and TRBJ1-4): DVKVTQSSRYLVKRTGEKVFLECVQDMDHENMFWYRQDPGLGLRLIYFSYDVKMKEKGDIPEGYSVSREKKERFSLILESASTNQTSMYLCASSLDLGKLFFGSGTQLSVL.

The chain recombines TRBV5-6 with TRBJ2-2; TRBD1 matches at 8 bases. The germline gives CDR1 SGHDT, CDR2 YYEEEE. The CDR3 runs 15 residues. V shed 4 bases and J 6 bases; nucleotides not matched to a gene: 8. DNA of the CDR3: TGTGCCAGCAGCGGCGAAGACAGGGGTTCCGGGGAGCTGTTTTTT. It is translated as CASSGEDRGSGELFF.

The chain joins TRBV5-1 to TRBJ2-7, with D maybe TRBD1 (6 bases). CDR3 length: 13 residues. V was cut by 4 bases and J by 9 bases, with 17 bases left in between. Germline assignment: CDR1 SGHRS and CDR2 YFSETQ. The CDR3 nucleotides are TGCGCCAGCAGCGATCCGGGACACCAAGTGCAGTACTTC. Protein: CASSDPGHQVQYF.

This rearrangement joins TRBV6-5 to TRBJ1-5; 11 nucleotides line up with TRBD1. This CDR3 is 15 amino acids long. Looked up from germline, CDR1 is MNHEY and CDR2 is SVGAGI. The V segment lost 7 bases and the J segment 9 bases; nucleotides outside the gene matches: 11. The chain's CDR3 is CASKLGQGALGPQHF. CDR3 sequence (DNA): TGTGCCAGCAAGCTCGGACAGGGGGCCTTGGGGCCCCAGCATTTT.

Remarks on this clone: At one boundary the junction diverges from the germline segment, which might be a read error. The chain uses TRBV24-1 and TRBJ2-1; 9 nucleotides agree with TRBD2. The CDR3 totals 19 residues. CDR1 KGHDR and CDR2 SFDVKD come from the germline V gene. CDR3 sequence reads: CATSDFRDGSGRSYNGQFF. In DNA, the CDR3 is TGTGCCACCAGTGATTTTAGGGATGGTAGCGGGAGATCATACAATGGGCAGTTCTTC.

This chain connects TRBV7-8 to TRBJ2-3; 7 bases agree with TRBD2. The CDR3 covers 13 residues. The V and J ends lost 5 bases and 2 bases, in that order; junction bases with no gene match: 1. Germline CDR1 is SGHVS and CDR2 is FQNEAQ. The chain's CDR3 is CASSTSATDTQYF. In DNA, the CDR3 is TGTGCCAGCAGCACTAGCGCCACAGATACGCAGTATTTT. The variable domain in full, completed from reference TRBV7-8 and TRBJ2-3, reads GAGVSQSPRYKVAKRGQDVALRCDPISGHVSLFWYQQALGQGPEFLTYFQNEAQLDKSGLPSDRFFAERPEGSVSTLKIQRTQQEDSAVYLCASSTSATDTQYFGPGTRLTVL.

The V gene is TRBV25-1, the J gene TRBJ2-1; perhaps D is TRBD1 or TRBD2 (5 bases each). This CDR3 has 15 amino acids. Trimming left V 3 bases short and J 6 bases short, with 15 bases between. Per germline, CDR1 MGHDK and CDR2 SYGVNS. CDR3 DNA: TGTGCCAGCAGTGACTTCAAAGGGACCCTCAATGAGCAGTTCTTC. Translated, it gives CASSDFKGTLNEQFF.